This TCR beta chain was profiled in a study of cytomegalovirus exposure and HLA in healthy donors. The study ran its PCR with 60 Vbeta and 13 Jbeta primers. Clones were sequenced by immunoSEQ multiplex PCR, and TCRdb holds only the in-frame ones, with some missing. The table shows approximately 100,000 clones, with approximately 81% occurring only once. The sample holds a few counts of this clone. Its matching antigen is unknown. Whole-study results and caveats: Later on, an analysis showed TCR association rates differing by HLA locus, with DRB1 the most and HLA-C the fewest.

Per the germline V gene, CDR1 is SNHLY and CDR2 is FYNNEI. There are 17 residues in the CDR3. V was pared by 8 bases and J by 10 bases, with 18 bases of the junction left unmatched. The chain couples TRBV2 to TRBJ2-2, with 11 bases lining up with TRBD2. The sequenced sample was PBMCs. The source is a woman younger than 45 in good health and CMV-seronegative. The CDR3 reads CASGGRGVAGGPLELFF. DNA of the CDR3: TGTGCCAGCGGGGGGAGGGGGGTAGCGGGAGGGCCGTTGGAGCTGTTTTTT.